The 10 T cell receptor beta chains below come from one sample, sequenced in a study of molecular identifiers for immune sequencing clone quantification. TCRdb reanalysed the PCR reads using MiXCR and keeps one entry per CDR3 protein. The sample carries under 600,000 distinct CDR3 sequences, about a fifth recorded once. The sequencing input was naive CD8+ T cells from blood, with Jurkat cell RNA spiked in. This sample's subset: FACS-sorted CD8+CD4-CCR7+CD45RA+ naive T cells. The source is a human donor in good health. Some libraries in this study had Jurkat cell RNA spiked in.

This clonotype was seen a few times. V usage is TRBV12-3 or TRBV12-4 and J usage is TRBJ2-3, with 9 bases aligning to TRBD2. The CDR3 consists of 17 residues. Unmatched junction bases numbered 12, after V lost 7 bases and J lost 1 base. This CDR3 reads CASTPDRIAGGTDTQYF. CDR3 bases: TGTGCCAGCACCCCCGATCGGATAGCGGGGGGCACAGATACGCAGTATTTT.

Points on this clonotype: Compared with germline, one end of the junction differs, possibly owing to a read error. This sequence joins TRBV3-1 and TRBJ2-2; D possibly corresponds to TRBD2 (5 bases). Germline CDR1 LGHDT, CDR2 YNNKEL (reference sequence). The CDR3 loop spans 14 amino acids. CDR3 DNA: TGTGCCGGCAGCCCCGGACTCAACACCGGGGAGCTGTTTTTT. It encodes CAGSPGLNTGELFF.

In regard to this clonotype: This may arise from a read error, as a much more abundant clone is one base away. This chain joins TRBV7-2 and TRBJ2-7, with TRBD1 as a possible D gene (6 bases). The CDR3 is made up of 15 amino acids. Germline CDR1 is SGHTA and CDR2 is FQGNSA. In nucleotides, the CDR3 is TGTGCCAGCAGCTTATATGAGGACAGAACCTACGGGCAGTACTTC. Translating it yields CASSLYEDRTYGQYF.

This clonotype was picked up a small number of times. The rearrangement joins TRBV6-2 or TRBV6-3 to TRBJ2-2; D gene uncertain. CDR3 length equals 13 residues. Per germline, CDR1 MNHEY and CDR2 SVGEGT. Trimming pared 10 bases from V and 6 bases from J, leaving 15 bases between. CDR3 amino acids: CATLDLGPGELFF. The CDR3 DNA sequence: TGTGCCACCCTCGACCTAGGCCCCGGGGAGCTGTTTTTT.

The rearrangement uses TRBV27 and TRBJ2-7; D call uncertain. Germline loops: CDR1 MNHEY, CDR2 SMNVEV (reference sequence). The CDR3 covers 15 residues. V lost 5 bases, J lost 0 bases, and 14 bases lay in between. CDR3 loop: CASSAASRFSYEQYF. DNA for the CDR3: TGTGCCAGCAGTGCTGCCAGCAGGTTCTCCTACGAGCAGTACTTC.

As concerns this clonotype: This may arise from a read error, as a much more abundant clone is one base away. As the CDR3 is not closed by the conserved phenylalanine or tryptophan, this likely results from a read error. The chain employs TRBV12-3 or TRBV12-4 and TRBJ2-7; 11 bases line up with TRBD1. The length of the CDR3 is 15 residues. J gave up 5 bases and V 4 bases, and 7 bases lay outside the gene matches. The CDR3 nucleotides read TGTGCCAGCAGTTGGGGGACAGGGGGAAGTGACGAGCAGTACTCC. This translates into CASSWGTGGSDEQYS.

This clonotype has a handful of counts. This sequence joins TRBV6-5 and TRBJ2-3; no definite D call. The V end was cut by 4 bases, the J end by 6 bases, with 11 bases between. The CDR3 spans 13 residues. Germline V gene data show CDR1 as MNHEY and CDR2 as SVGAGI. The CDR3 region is CASSSFTGDTQYF. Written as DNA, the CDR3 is TGTGCCAGCAGTTCTTTTACCGGGGATACGCAGTATTTT.

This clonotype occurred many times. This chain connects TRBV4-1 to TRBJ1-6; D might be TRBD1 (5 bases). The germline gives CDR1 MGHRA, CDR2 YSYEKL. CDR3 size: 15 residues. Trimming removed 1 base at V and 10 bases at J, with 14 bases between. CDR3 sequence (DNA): TGCGCCAGCAGCCAAGGTCAGGGATTAGAATCACCCCTCCACTTT. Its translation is CASSQGQGLESPLHF.

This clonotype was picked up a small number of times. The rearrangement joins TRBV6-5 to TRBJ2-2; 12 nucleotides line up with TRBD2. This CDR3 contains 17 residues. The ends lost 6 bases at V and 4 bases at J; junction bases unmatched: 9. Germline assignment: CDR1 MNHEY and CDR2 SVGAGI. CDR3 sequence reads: CASSQTLAGGSTGELFF. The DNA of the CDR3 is TGTGCCAGCAGCCAAACCCTAGCGGGAGGGTCCACCGGGGAGCTGTTTTTT.

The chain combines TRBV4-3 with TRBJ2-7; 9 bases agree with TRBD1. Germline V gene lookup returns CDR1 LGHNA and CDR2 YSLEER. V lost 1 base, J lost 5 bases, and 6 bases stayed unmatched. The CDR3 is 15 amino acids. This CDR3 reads CASSQGLGTGHEQYF. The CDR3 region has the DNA TGCGCCAGCAGCCAAGGCCTGGGGACAGGGCACGAGCAGTACTTC.